Presented here are 2 T cell receptor beta chains from one specimen sequenced in a study of T cell responses to AZD1222 COVID-19 vaccine. Repertoires were generated with immunoSEQ multiplex PCR, while TCRdb's copy carries only in-frame clones and drops some. The sample carries 65,000 to 85,000 clones, around 80% recorded once. The specimen comprised peripheral blood, sampled on day 0 of AZD1222 vaccination. The receptors were sampled from an adult in good health.

The CDR3 bases are TGTGCCAGCAGCCAGCTGTCCTCGGGAGCGGTTGCTGAAGCTTTCTTT. Translating gives CASSQLSSGAVAEAFF. This chain connects TRBV14 to TRBJ1-1; D remains unclear. V lost 3 bases and J 6 bases, leaving 20 bases between the germline ends. Germline CDR1 reads SGHDN; CDR2 reads FVKESK. This CDR3 comprises 16 residues.

The chain combines TRBV15 with TRBJ1-3; no clear D gene. V was clipped by 1 base and J by 3 bases, with 16 bases between them. There are 17 residues in the CDR3. Per the germline V gene, CDR1 is LNHNV and CDR2 is YYDKDF (reference sequence). CDR3 residues: CATSRAPQRSRGNTIYF. The CDR3 DNA reads TGTGCCACCAGCAGAGCCCCGCAGCGGTCTCGTGGAAACACCATATATTTT.